This TCR beta chain stems from a study of T cells in Graves' hyperthyroidism and ophthalmopathy. Overall study context: Peripheral blood samples were taken at initial diagnosis, prior to any treatment.

Researchers amplified the TCR beta CDR3 regions from RNA transcripts. HTBI primers were used for first-round RT-PCR of the TCR CDR3. TCRdb reanalysed the multiplex PCR reads using MiXCR and keeps one entry per CDR3 protein. In the table there are 150,000 to 200,000 distinct CDR3 sequences, about a sixth of which are singletons. Germline lookup yields CDR1 SNHLY and CDR2 FYNNEI. After removal of 8 bases from V and 0 bases from J, the junction contained 10 bases not matched to a gene. The CDR3 sequence is 15 residues long. This clonotype appeared many times. Using more than 7.5 ml of fresh peripheral blood, PBMCs were prepared.

Sequencing was done on a sample of blood. The V gene is TRBV2, the J gene TRBJ2-7; 7 bases line up with TRBD2. The clonotype comes from a woman aged 50 to 60 with Graves' hyperthyroidism. CDR3 loop: CASGASSGSSYEQYF. The CDR3, as DNA: TGTGCCAGCGGGGCGAGTAGCGGGTCCTCCTACGAGCAGTACTTC.